A selection of T cell receptor beta chains follows, all from one sample in a study of CD8 T cells in ankylosing spondylitis. TCRdb itself ran the 5' RACE reads through MiXCR, one entry per CDR3 protein. The sample yields 300,000 to 400,000 distinct CDR3 sequences, roughly 20% seen once. Sequences were obtained from blood, either unsorted or a sorted T cell fraction (not recorded which). These receptors were obtained from a male donor with ankylosing spondylitis or in good health (not recorded which). CDR3s leave out the opening cysteine and the closing phenylalanine or tryptophan. Each record gives: V gene, J gene, CDR3 protein.

TRBV30	TRBJ2-7	AWSIGQGLDYEQY
TRBV5-4	TRBJ2-3	ASSLPGFTTDTQY
TRBV29-1	TRBJ2-4	SVEGVRGSTKNIQY
TRBV2	TRBJ2-1	ASSEGGGGSYNEQF
TRBV4-1	TRBJ2-5	ASSQDLELPQETQY
TRBV12-3/TRBV12-4	TRBJ2-7	ASSPVPGLAGGPYEQY
TRBV2	TRBJ2-7	ASTKDTYEQY
TRBV4-1	TRBJ2-4	ASSLGVGKNIQY
TRBV13	TRBJ2-3	ASSALAVTDTQY
TRBV12-3/TRBV12-4	TRBJ1-2	ASSLVGYGQRNYGYT
TRBV20-1	TRBJ2-7	SARFGSYEQY
TRBV4-1	TRBJ2-7	ASSQGSSDSYEQY
TRBV9	TRBJ2-2	ASSHFPGTGELF
TRBV5-1	TRBJ1-1	ASSLEFRGRTEAF
TRBV27	TRBJ2-7	ASSHRDRTYEQY
TRBV10-3	TRBJ2-3	AISFRLAGGGGTDTQY